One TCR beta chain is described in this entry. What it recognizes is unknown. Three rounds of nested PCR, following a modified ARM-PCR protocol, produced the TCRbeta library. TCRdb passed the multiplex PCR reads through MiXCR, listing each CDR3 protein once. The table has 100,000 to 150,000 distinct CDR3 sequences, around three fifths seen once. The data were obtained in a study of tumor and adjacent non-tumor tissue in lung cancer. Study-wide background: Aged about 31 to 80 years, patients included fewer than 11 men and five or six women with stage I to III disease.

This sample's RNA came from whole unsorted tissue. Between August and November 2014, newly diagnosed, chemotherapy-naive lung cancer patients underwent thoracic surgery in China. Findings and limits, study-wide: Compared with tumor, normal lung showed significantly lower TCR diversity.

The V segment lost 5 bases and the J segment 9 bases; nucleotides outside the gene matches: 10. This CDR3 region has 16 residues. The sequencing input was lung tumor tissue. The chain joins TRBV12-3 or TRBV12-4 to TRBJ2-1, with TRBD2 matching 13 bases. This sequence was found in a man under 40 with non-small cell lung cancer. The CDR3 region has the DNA TGTGCCAGCAGTAACGGGACTAGCGGGATAGGGAGTGAGCAGTTCTTC. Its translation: CASSNGTSGIGSEQFF.